These 4 T cell receptor beta chains were sequenced from one sample in a study of blood T cell repertoires in COVID-19. Profiled with immunoSEQ multiplex PCR; TCRdb holds only in-frame clones, not every one. The profile covers approximately 200,000 clones, with approximately 90% appearing a single time and 3.5% to 5% taken by the ten largest. Material: peripheral blood. These receptors came from a woman aged 25 to 45 with acute or convalescent COVID-19.

The CDR3 here is CAISRQREGVDTQYF. The CDR3, as DNA: TGTGCTATTTCACGTCAGCGGGAGGGTGTAGATACGCAGTATTTT. The chain is built from TRBV10-3 and TRBJ2-3; 10 bases fit TRBD2. This CDR3 spans 15 amino acids. CDR1 ENHRY and CDR2 SYGVKD come from the germline V gene.

The rearrangement joins TRBV27 to TRBJ2-7; perhaps TRBD2 as D (5 bases). The CDR3 consists of 13 residues. Germline assignment: CDR1 MNHEY and CDR2 SMNVEV (reference sequence). V lost 2 bases to trimming and J lost 4 bases, with 9 bases between them. The CDR3 region has the DNA TGTGCCAGCAGTTTAAGAGGGCGATACGAGCAGTACTTC. Translation gives CASSLRGRYEQYF.

The chain joins TRBV19 to TRBJ2-3, with D unresolved. Germline CDR1 and CDR2: LNHDA and SQIVND (reference sequence). The CDR3 totals 13 residues. With 0 bases removed from V and 3 bases from J, the gap between germline ends came to 4 bases. The CDR3 coding sequence is TGTGCCAGTAGTATAGATCCAACAGATACGCAGTATTTT. Translating it yields CASSIDPTDTQYF.

As to this clone: Other DNA sequences in this specimen translate into the identical CDR3. The chain uses TRBV30 and TRBJ2-5, with a tentative D call TRBD2 (5 bases). This CDR3 region has 13 residues. CDR1 GTSNPN and CDR2 SVGIG come from the germline V gene (reference sequence). V was pared by 2 bases and J by 5 bases, with 12 bases between. The CDR3 is CAWSSRRGETQYF. As DNA, the CDR3 is TGTGCCTGGAGTTCCAGACGAGGGGAGACCCAGTACTTC.